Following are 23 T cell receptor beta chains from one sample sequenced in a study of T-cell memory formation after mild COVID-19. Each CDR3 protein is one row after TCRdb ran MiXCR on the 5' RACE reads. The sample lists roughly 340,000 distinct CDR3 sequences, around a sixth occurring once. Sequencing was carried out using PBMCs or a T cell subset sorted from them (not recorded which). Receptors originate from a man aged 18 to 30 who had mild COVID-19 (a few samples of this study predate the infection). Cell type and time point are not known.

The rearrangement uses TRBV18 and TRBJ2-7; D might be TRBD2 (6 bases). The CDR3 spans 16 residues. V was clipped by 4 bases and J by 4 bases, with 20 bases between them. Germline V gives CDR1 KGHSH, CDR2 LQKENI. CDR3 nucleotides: TGTGCCAGCTCACGCCACCGGGACTCGGCCCTTTACGAGCAGTACTTC. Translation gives CASSRHRDSALYEQYF.

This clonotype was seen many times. CDR3 amino acids: CASSFTTAYEQYV. The CDR3 DNA reads as TGTGCCAGCAGCTTCACCACAGCCTACGAGCAGTACGTC. The V call is TRBV7-2, the J call TRBJ2-7; D remains unclear. Germline CDR1 and CDR2: SGHTA and FQGNSA. This CDR3 has 13 amino acids. Deletions cut 3 bases from V and 2 bases from J, with 8 bases between.

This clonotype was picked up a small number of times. Written as DNA, the CDR3 is TGTGCCAGCAGCTTAGAGGAACAGACCCAGTACTTC. Its protein is CASSLEEQTQYF. The genes are TRBV7-2 and TRBJ2-5; D is unclear. V was pared by 1 base and J by 6 bases, with 6 bases between. CDR3 length: 12 amino acids. Germline V gene sequence: CDR1 SGHTA, CDR2 FQGNSA. The whole variable domain, remainder taken from reference TRBV7-2 and TRBJ2-5, is GAGVSQSPSNKVTEKGKDVELRCDPISGHTALYWYRQSLGQGLEFLIYFQGNSAPDKSGLPSDRFSAERTGGSVSTLTIQRTQQEDSAVYLCASSLEEQTQYFGPGTRLLVL.

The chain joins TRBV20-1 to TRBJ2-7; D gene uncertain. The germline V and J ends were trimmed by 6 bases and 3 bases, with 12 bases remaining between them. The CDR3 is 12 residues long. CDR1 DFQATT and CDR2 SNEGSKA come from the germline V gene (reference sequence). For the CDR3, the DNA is TGCAGTGCCAAGTCTAGGAACTACGAGCAGTACTTC. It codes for CSAKSRNYEQYF.

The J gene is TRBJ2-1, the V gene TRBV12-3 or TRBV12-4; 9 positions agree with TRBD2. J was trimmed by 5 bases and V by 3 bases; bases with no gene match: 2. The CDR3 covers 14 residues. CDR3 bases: TGTGCCAGCAGTTTGGCGGGGGGGCACAATGAGCAGTTCTTC. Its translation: CASSLAGGHNEQFF.

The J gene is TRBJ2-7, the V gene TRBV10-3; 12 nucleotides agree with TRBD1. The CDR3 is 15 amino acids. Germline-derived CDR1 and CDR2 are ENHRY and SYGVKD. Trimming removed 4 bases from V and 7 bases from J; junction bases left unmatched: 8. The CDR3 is CAISGGTGGMGEQYV. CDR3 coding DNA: TGTGCCATCAGTGGCGGGACAGGGGGCATGGGGGAGCAGTACGTC.

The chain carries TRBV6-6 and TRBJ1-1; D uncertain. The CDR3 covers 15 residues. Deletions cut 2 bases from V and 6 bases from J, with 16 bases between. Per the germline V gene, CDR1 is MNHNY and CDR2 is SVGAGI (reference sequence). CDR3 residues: CASSYPTGTGAEAFF. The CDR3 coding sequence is TGTGCCAGCAGTTACCCAACCGGAACGGGCGCTGAAGCTTTCTTT.

CDR3 sequence (DNA): TGTGCCAGCAGCTTCCAGGGAAAAATGAATAGCAATCAGCCCCAGCATTTT. It encodes CASSFQGKMNSNQPQHF. The rearrangement uses TRBV5-4 and TRBJ1-5; tentatively, D is TRBD1 (5 bases). Trimming cost V 2 bases and J 0 bases, with 15 bases left between them. This CDR3 is 17 amino acids long. Germline CDR1 and CDR2: SGHNT and YYREEE (reference sequence). Using reference TRBV5-4 and TRBJ1-5 for the parts outside the CDR3, the full variable domain is ETGVTQSPTHLIKTRGQQVTLRCSSQSGHNTVSWYQQALGQGPQFIFQYYREEENGRGNFPPRFSGLQFPNYSSELNVNALELDDSALYLCASSFQGKMNSNQPQHFGDGTRLSIL.

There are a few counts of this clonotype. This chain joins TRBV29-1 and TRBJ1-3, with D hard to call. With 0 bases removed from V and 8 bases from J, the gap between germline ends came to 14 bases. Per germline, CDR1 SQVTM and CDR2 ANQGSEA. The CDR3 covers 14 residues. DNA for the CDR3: TGCAGCGTTGAAGATCCGGCCCCCCGGGACACCATATATTTT. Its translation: CSVEDPAPRDTIYF.

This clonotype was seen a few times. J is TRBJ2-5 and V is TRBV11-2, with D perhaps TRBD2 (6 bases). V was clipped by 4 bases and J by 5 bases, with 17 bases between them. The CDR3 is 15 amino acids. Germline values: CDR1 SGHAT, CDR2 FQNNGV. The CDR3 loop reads CASSSRDFQWETQYF. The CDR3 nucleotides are TGTGCCAGCAGCTCCCGGGACTTCCAGTGGGAGACCCAGTACTTC.

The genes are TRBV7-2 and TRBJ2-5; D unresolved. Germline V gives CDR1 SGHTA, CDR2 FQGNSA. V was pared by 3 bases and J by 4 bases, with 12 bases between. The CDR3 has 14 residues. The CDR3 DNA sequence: TGTGCCAGCAGCTTTAATTCGGCGCGAGAGACCCAGTACTTC. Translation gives CASSFNSARETQYF.

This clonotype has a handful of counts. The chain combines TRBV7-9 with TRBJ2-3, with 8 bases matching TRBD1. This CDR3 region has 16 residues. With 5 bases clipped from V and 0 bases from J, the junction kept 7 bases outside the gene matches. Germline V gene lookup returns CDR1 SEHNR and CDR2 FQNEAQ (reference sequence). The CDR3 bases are TGTGCCAGCAGCCAAGGACAGGGCTATAGCACAGATACGCAGTATTTT. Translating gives CASSQGQGYSTDTQYF.

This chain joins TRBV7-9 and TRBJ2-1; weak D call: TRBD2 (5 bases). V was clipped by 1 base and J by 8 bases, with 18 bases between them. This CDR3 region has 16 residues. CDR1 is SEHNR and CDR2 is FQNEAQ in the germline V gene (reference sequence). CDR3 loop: CASSLGRSVVGDEQFF. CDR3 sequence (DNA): TGTGCCAGCAGCTTAGGGCGTTCCGTGGTGGGAGATGAGCAGTTCTTC.

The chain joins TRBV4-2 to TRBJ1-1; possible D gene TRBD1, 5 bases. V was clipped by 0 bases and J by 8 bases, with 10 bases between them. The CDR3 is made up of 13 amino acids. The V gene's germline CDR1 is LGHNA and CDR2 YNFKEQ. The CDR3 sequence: CASSQDQRGEAFF. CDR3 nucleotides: TGTGCCAGCAGCCAAGATCAGAGGGGAGAAGCTTTCTTT.

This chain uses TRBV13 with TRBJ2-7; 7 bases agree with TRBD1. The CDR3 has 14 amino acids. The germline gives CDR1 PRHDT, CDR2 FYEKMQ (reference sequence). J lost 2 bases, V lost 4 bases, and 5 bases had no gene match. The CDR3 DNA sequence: TGTGCCAGCAGCTCCGGGACAGTCCCCTACGAGCAGTACTTC. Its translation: CASSSGTVPYEQYF.

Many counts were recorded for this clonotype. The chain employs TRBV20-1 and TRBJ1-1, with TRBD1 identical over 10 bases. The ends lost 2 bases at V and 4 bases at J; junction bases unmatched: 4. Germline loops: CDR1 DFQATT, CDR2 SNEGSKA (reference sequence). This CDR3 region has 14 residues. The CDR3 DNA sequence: TGCAGTGCTAGATACCGGACAGGGGGCACTGAAGCTTTCTTT. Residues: CSARYRTGGTEAFF.

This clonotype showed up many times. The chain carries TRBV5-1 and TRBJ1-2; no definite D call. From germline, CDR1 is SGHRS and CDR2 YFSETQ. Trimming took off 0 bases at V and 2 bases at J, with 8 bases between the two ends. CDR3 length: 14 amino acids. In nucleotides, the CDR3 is TGCGCCAGCAGCTTGGTATCCCTAAACTATGGCTACACCTTC. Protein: CASSLVSLNYGYTF.

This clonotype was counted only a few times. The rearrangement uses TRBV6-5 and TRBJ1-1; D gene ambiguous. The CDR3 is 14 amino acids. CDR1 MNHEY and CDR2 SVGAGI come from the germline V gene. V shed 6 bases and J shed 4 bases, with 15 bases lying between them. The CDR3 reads CASSRRAPATEAFF. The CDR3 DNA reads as TGTGCCAGCAGCCGTAGAGCCCCGGCCACTGAAGCTTTCTTT.

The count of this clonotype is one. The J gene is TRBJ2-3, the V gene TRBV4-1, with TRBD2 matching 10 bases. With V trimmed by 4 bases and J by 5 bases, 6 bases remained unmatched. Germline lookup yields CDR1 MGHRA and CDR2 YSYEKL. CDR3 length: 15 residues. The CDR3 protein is CASSLGLADEDTQYF. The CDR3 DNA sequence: TGCGCCAGCAGCCTAGGACTAGCGGATGAAGATACGCAGTATTTT.

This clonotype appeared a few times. CDR3: CASSTGGQTVNSPLHF. In DNA form, the CDR3 reads TGTGCCAGCAGCACAGGGGGACAGACAGTCAATTCACCCCTCCACTTT. V gene TRBV7-2 combines with J gene TRBJ1-6; 8 bases line up with TRBD1. V shed 5 bases, J shed 7 bases, and the junction held 10 bases outside the gene matches. The CDR3 has 16 amino acids. Per the germline V gene, CDR1 is SGHTA and CDR2 is FQGNSA.

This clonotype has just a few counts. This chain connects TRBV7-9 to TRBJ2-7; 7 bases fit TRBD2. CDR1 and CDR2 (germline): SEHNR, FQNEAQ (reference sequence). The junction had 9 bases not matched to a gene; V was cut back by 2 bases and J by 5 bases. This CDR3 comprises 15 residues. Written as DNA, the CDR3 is TGTGCCAGCAGCTTAATTGGGCTAGCGGACCACGAGCAGTACTTC. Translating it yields CASSLIGLADHEQYF.

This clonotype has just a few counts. The CDR3 region is CASSSRRAPSGVRNEQFF. Written as DNA, the CDR3 is TGTGCCAGCAGCTCCCGCAGGGCGCCTAGCGGGGTACGAAATGAGCAGTTCTTC. The chain carries TRBV7-8 and TRBJ2-1; TRBD2 matches at 9 bases. V lost 4 bases to trimming and J lost 7 bases; unmatched junction nucleotides: 17. CDR3 length: 18 residues. The V gene's germline CDR1 is SGHVS and CDR2 FQNEAQ.

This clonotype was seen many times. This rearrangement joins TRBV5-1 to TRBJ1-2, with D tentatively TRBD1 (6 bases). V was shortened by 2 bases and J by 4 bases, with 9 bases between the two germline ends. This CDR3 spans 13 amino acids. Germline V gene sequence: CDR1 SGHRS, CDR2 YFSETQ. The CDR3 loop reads CASSLTGTYGYTF. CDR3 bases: TGCGCCAGCAGCTTAACAGGGACCTATGGCTACACCTTC.